The 5 T cell receptor beta chains below come from one sample, sequenced in a study of sequential checkpoint blockade in melanoma. The treatment here: randomized to nivolumab then ipilimumab (arm A) or the reverse (arm B). Clones were read by immunoSEQ multiplex PCR, and TCRdb kept only the in-frame ones, dropping some. The data contain about 12,000 clones, over 65% of them singletons. The sequencing here drew on CD8+ T cells sorted from blood (inferred from file names), taken from a patient given nivolumab and ipilimumab in sequence. Receptors originate from a human donor with melanoma.

The genes are TRBV5-6 and TRBJ2-5, with D unclear. The CDR3 runs to 14 residues. The germline V gene has CDR1 SGHDT and CDR2 YYEEEE. V lost 0 bases, J lost 0 bases, and 6 bases lay in between. The CDR3 loop is CASSLGLDQETQYF. Written as DNA, the CDR3 is TGTGCCAGCAGCTTGGGACTTGACCAAGAGACCCAGTACTTC. Complete variable domain (other parts from reference TRBV5-6 and TRBJ2-5): DAGVTQSPTHLIKTRGQQVTLRCSPKSGHDTVSWYQQALGQGPQFIFQYYEEEERQRGNFPDRFSGHQFPNYSSELNVNALLLGDSALYLCASSLGLDQETQYFGPGTRLLVL.

The chain employs TRBV5-1 and TRBJ2-5, with D possibly TRBD2 on 6 matching bases. The CDR3 sequence is 16 residues long. Looked up from germline, CDR1 is SGHRS and CDR2 is YFSETQ. With 4 bases removed from V and 0 bases from J, the gap between germline ends came to 16 bases. CDR3 DNA sequence: TGCGCCAGCAGCGCGGGGACCGTAGATTACCAAGAGACCCAGTACTTC. It codes for CASSAGTVDYQETQYF.

The V gene is TRBV29-1, the J gene TRBJ1-2, with D possibly being TRBD1 (6 bases). The CDR3 covers 14 residues. CDR1 SQVTM and CDR2 ANQGSEA come from the germline V gene. With 3 bases removed from V and 2 bases from J, the gap between germline ends came to 13 bases. In DNA, the CDR3 is TGCAGCGTTGAGTCCCCGGGACAAAACTATGGCTACACCTTC. Amino acids: CSVESPGQNYGYTF.

This chain joins TRBV9 and TRBJ2-1; maybe TRBD2 (6 bases). The CDR3 runs to 16 residues. The germline CDR1 and CDR2 sequences are SGDLS and YYNGEE. Trimming removed 4 bases from V and 7 bases from J, with 21 bases in between. CDR3 DNA: TGTGCCAGCAGCACGCCCCTGGGCGGGATAGGAAATGAGCAGTTCTTC. Its protein product is CASSTPLGGIGNEQFF. Combining the CDR3 with reference TRBV9 and TRBJ2-1 gives the whole variable domain DSGVTQTPKHLITATGQRVTLRCSPRSGDLSVYWYQQSLDQGLQFLIQYYNGEERAKGNILERFSAQQFPDLHSELNLSSLELGDSALYFCASSTPLGGIGNEQFFGPGTRLTVL.

There are a few counts of this clone. The chain is built from TRBV4-1 and TRBJ2-3, with TRBD2 matching over 7 bases. The CDR3 length is 17 residues. V lost 0 bases to trimming and J lost 2 bases; unmatched junction nucleotides: 8. Germline V gives CDR1 MGHRA, CDR2 YSYEKL. The CDR3 nucleotides read TGCGCCAGCAGCCAAGACGACAGCGGGGCGGTCACAGATACGCAGTATTTT. Translated, it gives CASSQDDSGAVTDTQYF.